Detailed here is one TCR beta chain. The sample is drawn from a study of blood T cell repertoires in COVID-19. Living in about two dozen US areas, the participants were between roughly 18 and 95 years of age. Generated by immunoSEQ multiplex PCR, the TCRdb table keeps only in-frame clones and is missing some. The top ten clones hold over 12% of a sample with about 220,000 clones, approximately 86% of them seen once. The germline gives CDR1 GTSNPN, CDR2 SVGIG (reference sequence). The CDR3 totals 15 residues. V lost 3 bases and J 4 bases, leaving 18 bases between the germline ends. Sequenced: PBMCs or T cells enriched from blood (not recorded which). This TCR came from a woman aged 50 to 60 with acute COVID-19. This chain uses TRBV30 with TRBJ2-5; tentatively, D is TRBD2 (6 bases). CDR3 coding DNA: TGTGCCTGGAGGGAGGGTTGGGGTCCTCGAGAGACCCAGTACTTC. Protein sequence: CAWREGWGPRETQYF.